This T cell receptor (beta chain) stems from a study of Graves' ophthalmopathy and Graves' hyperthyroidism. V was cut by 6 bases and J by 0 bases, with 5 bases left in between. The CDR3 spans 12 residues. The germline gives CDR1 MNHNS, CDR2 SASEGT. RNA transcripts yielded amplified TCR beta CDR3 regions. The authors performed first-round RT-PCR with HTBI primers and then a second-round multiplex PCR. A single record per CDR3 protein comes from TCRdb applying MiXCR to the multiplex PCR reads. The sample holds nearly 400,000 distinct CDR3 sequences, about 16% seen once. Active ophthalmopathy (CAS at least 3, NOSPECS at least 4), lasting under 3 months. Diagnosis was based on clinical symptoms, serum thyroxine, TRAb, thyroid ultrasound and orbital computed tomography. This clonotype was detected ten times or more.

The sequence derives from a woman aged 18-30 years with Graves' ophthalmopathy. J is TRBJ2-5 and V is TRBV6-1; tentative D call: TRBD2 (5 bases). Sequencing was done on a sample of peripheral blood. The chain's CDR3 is CASRDYQETQYF. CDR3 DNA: TGTGCCAGCAGGGACTACCAAGAGACCCAGTACTTC.